This TCR beta chain was sequenced in a study of CD8+ T cells in alopecia areata. General study results and limits: Higher clonality was seen in lesional scalp than in normal scalp, especially in alopecia totalis/universalis.

Peripheral blood and lesional scalp punch biopsies were taken from alopecia areata patients. PBMC-derived CD4+ and CD8+ T cells were sorted. RNA extraction was followed by reverse transcription into cDNA, which acted as the sequencing template. The repertoire was sequenced with immunoSEQ multiplex PCR; TCRdb's copy has only in-frame clones and lacks some. The repertoire holds about 30,000 clones, with roughly 60% as singletons. In the case of this clone: Its specificity is unknown.

Between the trimmed V and J ends, which lost 1 base and 0 bases, there was a span of 16 bases. CDR1 is MGHRA and CDR2 is YSYEKL in the germline V gene. The CDR3 runs 17 residues. This chain connects TRBV4-1 to TRBJ2-7; D is perhaps TRBD1 or TRBD2 (5 bases each). The clonotype comes from a human donor with alopecia areata. The source material was NKG2D-high CD8+ T cells sorted from blood. This CDR3 reads CASSQGRSGTVSYEQYF. CDR3 nucleotide sequence: TGCGCCAGCAGCCAAGGTCGCTCAGGGACGGTCTCCTACGAGCAGTACTTC.